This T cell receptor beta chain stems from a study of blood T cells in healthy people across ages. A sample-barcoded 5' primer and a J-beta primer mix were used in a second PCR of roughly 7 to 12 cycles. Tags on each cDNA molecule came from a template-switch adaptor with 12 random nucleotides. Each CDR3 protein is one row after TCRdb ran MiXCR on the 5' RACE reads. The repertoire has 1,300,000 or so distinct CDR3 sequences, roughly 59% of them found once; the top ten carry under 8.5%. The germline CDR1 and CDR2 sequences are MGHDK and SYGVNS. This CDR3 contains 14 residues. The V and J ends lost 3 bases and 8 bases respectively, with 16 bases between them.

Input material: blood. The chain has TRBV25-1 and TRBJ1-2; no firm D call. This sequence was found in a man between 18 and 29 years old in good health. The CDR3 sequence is CASSDPGRRQGYTF. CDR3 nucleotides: TGTGCCAGCAGTGACCCGGGTCGGAGGCAAGGCTACACCTTC.